The 26 T cell receptor beta chains listed next were all sequenced from one sample in a study of human T cells and chemical hapten exposure. TCRdb ran MiXCR on the RACE reads and lists one entry per CDR3 protein. Of around 120,000 distinct CDR3 sequences in the sample, 11% were seen once. The sample's time point: patch test 1, 2 weeks after DPC sensitization. The treatment was: therapeutic diphenylcyclopropenone sensitization with weekly scalp DPC. The material was whole blood, obtained in connection with sensitization to the hapten diphenylcyclopropenone (DPC). These receptor sequences come from a woman in her thirties or forties with alopecia areata. Some clones in this sample may be carry-over from other donors' samples.

This rearrangement joins TRBV6-2 or TRBV6-3 to TRBJ2-1; 14 bases map to TRBD2. Germline-derived CDR1 and CDR2 are MNHEY and SVGEGT. Trimming at V came to 3 bases and at J to 7 bases, leaving 17 bases not matched to a gene. This CDR3 is 20 amino acids long. CDR3 sequence: CASSYHAGTSGRPRDNEQFF. CDR3 DNA sequence: TGTGCCAGCAGTTATCACGCCGGGACTAGCGGGAGACCCCGTGATAATGAGCAGTTCTTC.

This clonotype appeared a few times. This chain uses TRBV6-5 with TRBJ2-1, with 10 bases fitting TRBD2. CDR1 and CDR2 (germline): MNHEY, SVGAGI. The V segment lost 0 bases and the J segment 7 bases; nucleotides outside the gene matches: 9. The CDR3 is 17 residues long. CDR3 loop: CASSYSDQREGSNEQFF. CDR3 nucleotide sequence: TGTGCCAGCAGTTACTCGGATCAGCGGGAGGGGAGTAATGAGCAGTTCTTC.

J is TRBJ1-1 and V is TRBV12-3 or TRBV12-4; D is unclear. The CDR3 length is 13 residues. Trimming took 1 base from V and 1 from J, leaving 4 bases between them. CDR3 DNA: TGTGCCAGCAGTTTAGGGAAGAACACTGAAGCTTTCTTT. As protein: CASSLGKNTEAFF.

The table lists this clonotype with many counts. The chain has TRBV3-1 and TRBJ2-1; the match to TRBD2 covers 10 bases. This CDR3 is 16 amino acids long. V trimming: 5 bases; J trimming: 0 bases; junction bases outside the gene matches: 4. Per the germline V gene, CDR1 is LGHDT and CDR2 is YNNKEL (reference sequence). Here the CDR3 reads CASSTLAGVSYNEQFF. Written as DNA, the CDR3 is TGTGCCAGCAGCACTCTAGCGGGAGTCTCCTACAATGAGCAGTTCTTC.

This rearrangement joins TRBV7-2 to TRBJ1-2; 8 nucleotides align to TRBD1. CDR1 is SGHTA, CDR2 FQGNSA, per germline. Germline trimming cut 5 bases from V and 7 bases from J; bases unmatched to any gene: 15. This CDR3 spans 16 amino acids. The CDR3 is CASSLERGQGARGYTF. CDR3 nucleotides: TGTGCCAGCAGCCTGGAGAGGGGGCAGGGGGCGCGTGGCTACACCTTC.

This clonotype has at least ten counts. The chain uses TRBV4-2 and TRBJ1-4, with 8 nucleotides matching TRBD1. The CDR3 loop spans 15 amino acids. CDR1 is LGHNA, CDR2 YNFKEQ, per germline. The ends lost 5 bases at V and 7 bases at J; junction bases unmatched: 9. CDR3 in DNA: TGTGCCAGCAGCGTAAGCAGGGGGCATAGTGAAAAACTGTTTTTT. It translates to CASSVSRGHSEKLFF.

This clonotype came up many times. The V and J genes are TRBV5-1 and TRBJ2-1; TRBD1 agrees at 11 bases. The germline V gene encodes CDR1 SGHRS and CDR2 YFSETQ. The CDR3 is made up of 15 amino acids. Unmatched junction bases numbered 6, after V lost 4 bases and J lost 6 bases. The CDR3: CASSPRTGGFNEQFF. The DNA of the CDR3 is TGCGCCAGCAGCCCCCGGACAGGGGGCTTCAATGAGCAGTTCTTC.

This clonotype was detected ten times or more. The CDR3 bases are TGTGCCAGCAGTTCCCTGGGCAGGGGCTCCATGAACACTGAAGCTTTCTTT. Protein: CASSSLGRGSMNTEAFF. V gene TRBV28 combines with J gene TRBJ1-1; perhaps TRBD1 as D (6 bases). CDR3 length: 17 amino acids. Trimming took off 4 bases at V and 0 bases at J, with 18 bases between the two ends. Germline V lookup: CDR1 MDHEN, CDR2 SYDVKM.

This clonotype came up many times. The rearrangement links TRBV6-1 to TRBJ2-7; D not certain. Germline CDR1 is MNHNS and CDR2 is SASEGT. The CDR3 runs to 16 residues. Trimming cost V 2 bases and J 0 bases, with 14 bases left between them. The CDR3 nucleotides read TGTGCCAGCAGTGAACCTCTAACCCAAAGCTCCTACGAGCAGTACTTC. This encodes CASSEPLTQSSYEQYF.

The CDR3 loop is CASSRPTGDAGELFF. CDR3 DNA: TGTGCCAGCAGCCGGCCGACAGGGGACGCCGGGGAGCTGTTTTTT. The rearrangement uses TRBV5-4 and TRBJ2-2; TRBD1 matches 8 bases. CDR3 length: 15 residues. J gave up 6 bases and V 4 bases, and 8 bases lay outside the gene matches. Germline V CDR1 and CDR2: SGHNT, YYREEE (reference sequence).

This clonotype came up many times. This chain uses TRBV2 with TRBJ2-7, with TRBD2 as a possible D gene (5 bases). Trimming cost V 7 bases and J 4 bases, with 14 bases left between them. The germline V gene has CDR1 SNHLY and CDR2 FYNNEI. This CDR3 is 13 amino acids long. The CDR3 sequence: CASTLGRTYEQYF. The CDR3 bases are TGTGCCAGCACCCTCGGACGGACTTACGAGCAGTACTTC.

The chain joins TRBV27 to TRBJ2-6, with 8 bases lining up with TRBD1. Germline V CDR1 and CDR2: MNHEY, SMNVEV (reference sequence). Trimming at V came to 2 bases and at J to 3 bases, leaving 9 bases not matched to a gene. The CDR3 runs 18 residues. The CDR3 nucleotides read TGTGCCAGCAGTTTAGGGACAGGTTTCGGGGATGGGGCCAACGTCCTGACTTTC. This translates into CASSLGTGFGDGANVLTF.

This clonotype was seen ten or more times. The CDR3: CSVAGPASNEKLFF. The CDR3 nucleotides are TGCAGCGTTGCTGGGCCCGCTTCTAATGAAAAACTGTTTTTT. V usage is TRBV29-1 and J usage is TRBJ1-4, with D hard to call. Trimming removed 4 bases from V and 3 bases from J, with 12 bases in between. This CDR3 comprises 14 residues. Germline V gene lookup returns CDR1 SQVTM and CDR2 ANQGSEA.

This clonotype appeared many times. The V gene is TRBV7-3, the J gene TRBJ2-1, with 15 bases identical to TRBD2. The CDR3 extends over 20 amino acids. Trimming cost V 5 bases and J 1 base; bases outside gene matches: 12. The germline V gene has CDR1 SGHTA and CDR2 FQGTGA. The CDR3 sequence is CASSPRTSGGASVSYNEQFF. The CDR3 coding sequence is TGTGCCAGCAGCCCGCGGACTAGCGGGGGGGCAAGCGTATCCTACAATGAGCAGTTCTTC.

This clonotype was seen repeatedly, ten times or more. The chain employs TRBV6-1 and TRBJ2-1, with D uncertain. The germline CDR1 and CDR2 sequences are MNHNS and SASEGT. The V and J ends lost 11 bases and 2 bases respectively, with 13 bases between them. The CDR3 contains 13 residues. The CDR3 DNA is TGTGCCCCAGATGACAAACCCTACAATGAGCAGTTCTTC. It is translated as CAPDDKPYNEQFF.

The rearrangement uses TRBV29-1 and TRBJ1-5; TRBD1 matches at 8 bases. Germline V gene lookup returns CDR1 SQVTM and CDR2 ANQGSEA. There are 14 residues in the CDR3. The V and J ends lost 5 bases and 2 bases, in that order; junction bases with no gene match: 5. Here the CDR3 reads CSVSQGQGNQPQHF. CDR3 nucleotides: TGCAGCGTTTCACAGGGACAGGGCAATCAGCCCCAGCATTTT.

This clonotype was detected many times. The chain joins TRBV20-1 to TRBJ2-5, with a weak D call TRBD2 (6 bases). Germline CDR1 and CDR2: DFQATT and SNEGSKA (reference sequence). CDR3 size: 14 residues. Trimming shortened V by 6 bases and J by 1 base, and 15 bases separated the two germline ends. The CDR3 here is CSAAPSGLQETQYF. As DNA, the CDR3 is TGCAGTGCCGCGCCCAGCGGGCTCCAAGAGACCCAGTACTTC.

Many counts were recorded for this clonotype. This chain links TRBV5-1 with TRBJ2-5, with D tentatively TRBD2 (6 bases). With 0 bases removed from V and 7 bases from J, the gap between germline ends came to 10 bases. The CDR3 spans 13 residues. Germline V gives CDR1 SGHRS, CDR2 YFSETQ. The CDR3 loop reads CASSLGQGGTQYF. As DNA, the CDR3 is TGCGCCAGCAGCTTGGGCCAGGGAGGGACCCAGTACTTC.

This clonotype was observed a few times. The CDR3 region has the DNA TGCGCCAGCAGCTTGATTCAGAACACTGAAGCTTTCTTT. It yields the protein CASSLIQNTEAFF. V gene TRBV5-1 combines with J gene TRBJ1-1, with unresolved D. This CDR3 has 13 residues. V was pared by 1 base and J by 1 base, with 5 bases between. In germline, CDR1 is SGHRS, CDR2 YFSETQ. The entire variable domain, with the rest obtained from reference TRBV5-1 and TRBJ1-1, is as follows: KAGVTQTPRYLIKTRGQQVTLSCSPISGHRSVSWYQQTPGQGLQFLFEYFSETQRNKGNFPGRFSGRQFSNSRSEMNVSTLELGDSALYLCASSLIQNTEAFFGQGTRLTVV.

The table lists this clonotype with many counts. V usage is TRBV29-1 and J usage is TRBJ1-2; D remains ambiguous. This CDR3 is built from 10 residues. Germline values: CDR1 SQVTM, CDR2 ANQGSEA. Deletions cut 7 bases from V and 4 bases from J, with 7 bases between. The CDR3 region has the DNA TGCAGCGCCGTGGGCTATGGCTACACCTTC. Its protein product is CSAVGYGYTF. The variable domain in full, with the rest retrieved from reference TRBV29-1 and TRBJ1-2, is SAVISQKPSRDICQRGTSLTIQCQVDSQVTMMFWYRQQPGQSLTLIATANQGSEATYESGFVIDKFPISRPNLTFSTLTVSNMSPEDSSIYLCSAVGYGYTFGSGTRLTVV.

V is TRBV5-1 and J is TRBJ2-2, with D unresolved. This CDR3 spans 15 amino acids. With 2 bases removed from V and 6 bases from J, the gap between germline ends came to 14 bases. Germline assignment: CDR1 SGHRS and CDR2 YFSETQ. This CDR3 is CASSLGVAASGELFF. For the CDR3, the DNA is TGCGCCAGCAGCTTAGGAGTCGCGGCGTCCGGGGAGCTGTTTTTT.

The chain uses TRBV7-9 and TRBJ2-7, with 7 bases identical to TRBD2. With 5 bases clipped from V and 6 bases from J, the junction kept 13 bases outside the gene matches. Germline CDR1 SEHNR, CDR2 FQNEAQ (reference sequence). CDR3 length: 15 residues. The CDR3: CASSPLPGLLREQYF. The CDR3 DNA is TGTGCCAGCAGCCCCCTACCGGGACTACTTCGCGAGCAGTACTTC.

The J gene is TRBJ2-1, the V gene TRBV6-2 or TRBV6-3, with 10 nucleotides matching TRBD2. The CDR3 spans 16 residues. Germline V gives CDR1 MNHEY, CDR2 SVGEGT. CDR3 region: CGCSGRLPSSYNEQFF. The CDR3 DNA follows: TGTGGATGTAGCGGGAGGTTACCGAGCTCCTACAATGAGCAGTTCTTC.

This clonotype was observed a handful of times. The chain has TRBV6-2 or TRBV6-3 and TRBJ1-6, with D perhaps TRBD1 (6 bases). The length of the CDR3 is 14 residues. Germline values: CDR1 MNHEY, CDR2 SVGEGT. Trimming shortened V by 2 bases and J by 7 bases, and 9 bases separated the two germline ends. In DNA, the CDR3 is TGTGCCAGCAGTTACGGACAGCACAATTCACCCCTCCACTTT. It specifies CASSYGQHNSPLHF.

This clonotype was detected only a few times. This rearrangement joins TRBV6-2 or TRBV6-3 to TRBJ2-7, with 8 bases that match TRBD1. CDR1 MNHEY and CDR2 SVGEGT come from the germline V gene. CDR3 length equals 16 residues. V trimming: 0 bases; J trimming: 3 bases; junction bases outside the gene matches: 7. The CDR3 DNA reads TGTGCCAGCAGTTACTCGTCAGGGGGCCCGCGCTACGAGCAGTACTTC. This translates into CASSYSSGGPRYEQYF.

V usage is TRBV14 and J usage is TRBJ1-2; 7 positions agree with TRBD1. Per germline, CDR1 SGHDN and CDR2 FVKESK. CDR3 size: 14 residues. J lost 4 bases, V lost 5 bases, and 7 bases had no gene match. The CDR3 loop is CASSSRQGSYGYTF. CDR3 nucleotide sequence: TGTGCCAGCAGCTCAAGACAGGGAAGCTATGGCTACACCTTC.